The following is a T cell receptor (beta chain) sequence with its context. What it recognizes is unknown. This sample was taken from a study of PD-1 blockade in classical Hodgkin lymphoma. Study results and caveats: The CD4+ diversity rise by C4D1 was clearest in complete responders.

In every patient, relapse followed autologous stem cell transplantation, while exposure to brentuximab vedotin differed. Germline lookup yields CDR1 WNHNN and CDR2 SYGVQD (reference sequence). This CDR3 has 12 amino acids. The germline V and J ends were trimmed by 2 bases and 4 bases, with 4 bases remaining between them. Sequencing was performed with immunoSEQ multiplex PCR; in TCRdb, only in-frame clones are kept and a portion is missing. The sample yields 25,000 to 30,000 clones, 70% to 75% seen once. V usage is TRBV10-1 and J usage is TRBJ2-3; D not resolved. The sample in question was peripheral blood mononuclear cells (PBMCs), obtained before the second cycle of nivolumab. The sequence came from a human donor with classical Hodgkin lymphoma. This chain's CDR3 is CASSEASDTQYF. Here the CDR3 DNA reads TGCGCCAGCAGTGAGGCGTCAGATACGCAGTATTTT.